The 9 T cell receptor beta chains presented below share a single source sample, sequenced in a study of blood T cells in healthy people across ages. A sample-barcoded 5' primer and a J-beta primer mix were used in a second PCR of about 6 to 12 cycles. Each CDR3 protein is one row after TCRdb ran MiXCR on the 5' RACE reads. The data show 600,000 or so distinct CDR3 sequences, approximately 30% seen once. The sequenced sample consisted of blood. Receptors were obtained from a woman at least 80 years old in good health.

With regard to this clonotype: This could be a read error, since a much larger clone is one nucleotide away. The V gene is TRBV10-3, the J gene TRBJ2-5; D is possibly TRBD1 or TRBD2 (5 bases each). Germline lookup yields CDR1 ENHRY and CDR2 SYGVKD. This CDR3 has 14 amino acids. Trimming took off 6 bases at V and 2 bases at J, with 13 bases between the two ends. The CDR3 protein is CAIRVGTGQETQYF. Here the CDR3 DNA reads TGTGCCATCAGGGTGGGGACGGGGCAAGAGACCCAGTACTTC.

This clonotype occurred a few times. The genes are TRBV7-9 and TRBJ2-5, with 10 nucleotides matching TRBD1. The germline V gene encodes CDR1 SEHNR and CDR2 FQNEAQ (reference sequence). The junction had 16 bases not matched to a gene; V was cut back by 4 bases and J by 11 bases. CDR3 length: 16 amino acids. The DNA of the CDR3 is TGTGCCAGCAGCTCCCAACCGGGACAGGGGTCCAATGAGCAGTACTTC. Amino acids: CASSSQPGQGSNEQYF.

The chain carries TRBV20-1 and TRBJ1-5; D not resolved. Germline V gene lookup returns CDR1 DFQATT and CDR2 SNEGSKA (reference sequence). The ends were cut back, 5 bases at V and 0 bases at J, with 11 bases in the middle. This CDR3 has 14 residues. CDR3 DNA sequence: TGCAGTGCTGAAACAGCTAATAGCAATCAGCCCCAGCATTTT. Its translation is CSAETANSNQPQHF.

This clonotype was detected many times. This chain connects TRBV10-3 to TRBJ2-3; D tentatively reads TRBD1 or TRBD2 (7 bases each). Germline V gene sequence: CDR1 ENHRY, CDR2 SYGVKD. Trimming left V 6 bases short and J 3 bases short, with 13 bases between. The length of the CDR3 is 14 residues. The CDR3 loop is CAISPGGATDTQYF. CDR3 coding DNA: TGTGCCATCAGCCCAGGGGGGGCAACAGATACGCAGTATTTT.

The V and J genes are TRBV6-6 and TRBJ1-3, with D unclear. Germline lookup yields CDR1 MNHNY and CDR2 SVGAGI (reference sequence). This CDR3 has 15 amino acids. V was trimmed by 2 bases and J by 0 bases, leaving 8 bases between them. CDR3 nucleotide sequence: TGTGCCAGCAGTTACGGTCAAGTCTCTGGAAACACCATATATTTT. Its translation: CASSYGQVSGNTIYF.

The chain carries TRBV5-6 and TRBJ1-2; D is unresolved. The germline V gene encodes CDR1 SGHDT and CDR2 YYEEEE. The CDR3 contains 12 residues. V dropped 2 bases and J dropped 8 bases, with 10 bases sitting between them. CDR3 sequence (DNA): TGTGCCAGCAGCTTATTCGGGCGGGGCTACACCTTC. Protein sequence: CASSLFGRGYTF.

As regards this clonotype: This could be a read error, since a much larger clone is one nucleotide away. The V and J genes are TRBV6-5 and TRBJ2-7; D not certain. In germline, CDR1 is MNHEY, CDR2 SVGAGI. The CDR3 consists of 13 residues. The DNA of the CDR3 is TGTGCCAGCAGTTACTCCATAACCTACGAGCGGTACTTC. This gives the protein CASSYSITYERYF.

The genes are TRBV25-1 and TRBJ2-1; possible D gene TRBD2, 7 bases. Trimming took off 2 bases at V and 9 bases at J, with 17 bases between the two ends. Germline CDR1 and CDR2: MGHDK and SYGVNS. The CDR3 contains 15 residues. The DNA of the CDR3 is TGTGCCAGCAGTGAAATATTGGGGGGGGCGGGTGAGCAGTTCTTC. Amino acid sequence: CASSEILGGAGEQFF. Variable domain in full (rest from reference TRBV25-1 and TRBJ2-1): EADIYQTPRYLVIGTGKKITLECSQTMGHDKMYWYQQDPGMELHLIHYSYGVNSTEKGDLSSESTVSRIRTEHFPLTLESARPSHTSQYLCASSEILGGAGEQFFGPGTRLTVL.

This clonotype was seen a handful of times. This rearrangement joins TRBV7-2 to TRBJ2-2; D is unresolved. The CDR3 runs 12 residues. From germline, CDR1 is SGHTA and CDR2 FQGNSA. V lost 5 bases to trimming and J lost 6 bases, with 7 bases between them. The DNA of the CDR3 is TGTGCCAGCAGCGGACGGTCCGGGGAGCTGTTTTTT. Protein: CASSGRSGELFF.